The rows below give T cell receptor beta chains drawn from one sample of a study of blood T cell repertoires in COVID-19. Repertoires were generated with immunoSEQ multiplex PCR, while TCRdb's copy carries only in-frame clones and drops some. The table lists about 480,000 clones, 85% to 90% of them singletons. Specimen: PBMCs or T cells enriched from blood (not recorded which). The source of these receptors is a woman aged 40 to 50 who had recovered from COVID-19. Both conserved end residues are part of each CDR3. The order of the fields is D gene, clone size, J gene, V gene, CDR3 protein, CDR3 DNA. A D gene is named only where the DNA matches it firmly. Size values are once, few and many counts, or a class for expanded clones, and some rows have none.

NA | NA | TRBJ1-1 | TRBV6-5 | CASRNREAVWVGAFF | TGTGCCAGCAGGAACCGAGAGGCAGTTTGGGTAGGAGCTTTCTTT
NA | NA | TRBJ2-3 | TRBV3-1/TRBV3-2 | CASSHSSGSTDTQYF | TGTGCCAGCAGCCATAGTAGCGGAAGCACAGATACGCAGTATTTT
TRBD2 | NA | TRBJ2-3 | TRBV10-3 | CAISESGSGRKTDTQYF | TGTGCCATCAGTGAGTCGGGTAGCGGGAGAAAGACAGATACGCAGTATTTT
TRBD2 | NA | TRBJ2-2 | TRBV28 | CASSFIAGGPAGELFF | TGTGCCAGCAGTTTCATAGCGGGAGGGCCAGCCGGGGAGCTGTTTTTT
NA | NA | TRBJ1-1 | TRBV6-5 | CASQVGPTAFF | TGTGCCAGCCAGGTGGGCCCGACAGCTTTCTTT
NA | few | TRBJ1-5 | TRBV6-5 | CATRSTPGMPQHF | TGTGCCACCAGGAGCACACCCGGGATGCCCCAGCATTTT
TRBD2 | NA | TRBJ2-7 | TRBV29-1 | CSVVAGGHYEQYF | TGCAGCGTTGTAGCGGGAGGGCATTACGAGCAGTACTTC
TRBD2 | NA | TRBJ2-3 | TRBV3-1/TRBV3-2 | CASSQESGRADTQYF | TGTGCCAGCAGCCAGGAGAGCGGGAGGGCAGATACGCAGTATTTT
NA | NA | TRBJ1-1 | TRBV10-3 | CAISESSGNEAFF | TGTGCCATCAGTGAGTCCTCGGGGAATGAAGCTTTCTTT
NA | NA | TRBJ2-7 | TRBV3-1/TRBV3-2 | CASSHPSGEQYF | TGTGCCAGCAGCCATCCCAGCGGCGAGCAGTACTTC
NA | NA | TRBJ1-2 | TRBV5-4 | CASSLASGVGGYTF | TGTGCCAGCAGCTTGGCCTCAGGGGTAGGTGGCTACACCTTC
TRBD1 | NA | TRBJ2-7 | TRBV11-3 | CASSGDPGQPFSF | TGTGCCAGCAGCGGGGACCCGGGACAGCCTTTTTCGTTC
NA | NA | TRBJ1-6 | TRBV7-8 | CASSFGSDSPLHF | TGTGCCAGCAGCTTTGGCAGTGATTCACCCCTCCACTTT
TRBD1 | NA | TRBJ2-1 | TRBV4-3 | CASSQEVMTGGNEQFF | TGCGCCAGCAGCCAAGAGGTTATGACAGGGGGGAATGAGCAGTTCTTC
NA | NA | TRBJ2-6 | TRBV4-1 | CASSQEGHSSGANVLTF | TGCGCCAGCAGCCAAGAGGGACACAGCTCTGGGGCCAACGTCCTGACTTTC
NA | NA | TRBJ1-1 | TRBV5-1 | CASSAGRMNTEAFF | TGCGCCAGCAGCGCGGGACGGATGAACACTGAAGCTTTCTTT
NA | NA | TRBJ2-7 | TRBV7-2 | CASSLRGKGYEQYF | TGTGCCAGCAGCTTAAGGGGTAAAGGGTACGAGCAGTACTTC
NA | NA | TRBJ1-1 | TRBV20-1 | CSVSSEAEAFF | TGCAGTGTTTCGTCCGAGGCTGAAGCTTTCTTT
TRBD2 | NA | TRBJ2-3 | TRBV9 | CASSVTSGRTDTQYF | TGTGCCAGCAGCGTGACTAGCGGGAGAACAGATACGCAGTATTTT
TRBD1 | NA | TRBJ2-5 | TRBV18 | CASSPGTGKETQYF | TGTGCCAGCTCACCCGGGACAGGGAAAGAGACCCAGTACTTC
TRBD2 | NA | TRBJ2-3 | TRBV29-1 | CSAGLAPGEADTQYF | TGCAGCGCCGGACTAGCCCCGGGTGAGGCAGATACGCAGTATTTT
NA | NA | TRBJ2-7 | TRBV5-4 | CASSHDRYEQYF | TGTGCCAGCAGCCACGACAGGTACGAGCAGTACTTC
NA | NA | TRBJ1-1 | TRBV10-1 | CASSEGPNTEAFF | TGCGCCAGCAGTGAGGGGCCGAACACTGAAGCTTTCTTT
NA | NA | TRBJ1-5 | TRBV6-5 | CASSFFSGEGQPQHF | TGTGCCAGCAGCTTCTTTTCGGGGGAGGGTCAGCCCCAGCATTTT
TRBD1 | NA | TRBJ1-2 | TRBV7-2 | CASSNDRGVGGYTF | TGTGCCAGCAGTAACGACAGGGGGGTAGGCGGCTACACCTTC
TRBD1 | NA | TRBJ2-7 | TRBV7-9 | CASSNRDRALGEQYF | TGTGCCAGCAGCAACCGGGACAGGGCCTTAGGAGAGCAGTACTTC
NA | NA | TRBJ1-4 | TRBV4-1 | CASSREETTNEKLFF | TGCGCCAGCAGCCGAGAAGAGACAACTAATGAAAAACTGTTTTTT
NA | NA | TRBJ2-3 | TRBV7-2 | CASRKRSSTDTQYF | TGTGCCAGCAGGAAGCGGTCTAGCACAGATACGCAGTATTTT
NA | NA | TRBJ2-4 | TRBV25-1 | CASSDRGGLRGNIQYF | TGTGCCAGCAGTGACAGAGGCGGACTCCGGGGAAACATTCAGTACTTC
TRBD2 | NA | TRBJ2-7 | TRBV4-3 | CASSQDRAGDSYEQYF | TGCGCCAGCAGCCAAGATAGAGCGGGGGATTCCTACGAGCAGTACTTC
NA | NA | TRBJ2-2 | TRBV7-2 | CASRPDRIQTGELFF | TGTGCCAGCAGACCAGACAGAATACAAACCGGGGAGCTGTTTTTT
NA | NA | TRBJ1-1 | TRBV30 | CAWSRMRGGLVAEAFF | TGTGCCTGGAGTCGGATGAGGGGGGGCCTGGTCGCTGAAGCTTTCTTT
NA | once | TRBJ1-5 | TRBV27 | CASSLLEGAQPQHF | TGTGCCAGCAGTTTATTAGAGGGAGCTCAGCCCCAGCATTTT
NA | once | TRBJ1-2 | TRBV27 | CASSPGQYYGYTF | TGTGCCAGCAGTCCAGGACAGTACTATGGCTACACCTTC
NA | NA | TRBJ2-5 | TRBV11-2 | CASSSGTPIQETQYF | TGTGCCAGCAGCTCAGGGACACCAATTCAAGAGACCCAGTACTTC
TRBD2 | NA | TRBJ2-1 | TRBV18 | CASSLEGRAGERGGEQFF | TGTGCCAGCTCACTTGAAGGGAGGGCGGGAGAGCGAGGAGGTGAGCAGTTCTTC
TRBD2 | NA | TRBJ2-3 | TRBV11-2 | CASSLDLAGGSTDTQYF | TGTGCCAGCAGCTTAGATCTAGCGGGAGGATCCACAGATACGCAGTATTTT
TRBD2 | NA | TRBJ2-2 | TRBV27 | CASSLSSGVHGELFF | TGTGCCAGCAGTTTATCGAGCGGGGTCCACGGGGAGCTGTTTTTT
NA | NA | TRBJ1-2 | TRBV14 | CASSHGNSYGYTF | TGTGCCAGCAGCCACGGAAACAGTTATGGCTACACCTTC
NA | NA | TRBJ1-2 | TRBV9 | CASSGIQGVGYTF | TGTGCCAGCAGCGGAATCCAAGGGGTTGGCTACACCTTC
TRBD2 | NA | TRBJ2-3 | TRBV25-1 | CASSLAGSGDTQYF | TGTGCCAGCAGTCTAGCGGGAAGCGGAGATACGCAGTATTTT